The 21 T cell receptor beta chains below were found in one sample sequenced in a study of blood T cell repertoires in COVID-19. Assay used: immunoSEQ multiplex PCR; TCRdb lists only in-frame clones, some missing. The table shows roughly 180,000 clones, with 84% occurring only once. Sequencing used peripheral blood. Receptors originate from a man aged 40-49 years who had recovered from COVID-19.

J is TRBJ1-1 and V is TRBV7-2, with D unresolved. CDR1 and CDR2 (germline): SGHTA, FQGNSA. V shed 3 bases and J shed 0 bases, with 14 bases lying between them. The CDR3 runs to 16 residues. The CDR3 loop reads CASSFVLGGLNTEAFF. In nucleotides, the CDR3 is TGTGCCAGCAGCTTTGTTTTAGGAGGGTTGAACACTGAAGCTTTCTTT.

The chain has TRBV11-2 and TRBJ2-5; D remains ambiguous. Germline V gene lookup returns CDR1 SGHAT and CDR2 FQNNGV. Trimming took off 8 bases at V and 0 bases at J, with 7 bases between the two ends. This CDR3 region has 12 residues. The CDR3 coding sequence is TGTGCCAGCGGCAGGAACCAAGAGACCCAGTACTTC. Its protein is CASGRNQETQYF.

The chain is built from TRBV15 and TRBJ2-5, with a weak D call TRBD1 (5 bases). Trimming removed 7 bases at V and 2 bases at J, with 8 bases between. This CDR3 contains 12 residues. From germline, CDR1 is LNHNV and CDR2 YYDKDF (reference sequence). The CDR3 coding sequence is TGTGCCACCACCGACAGACAAGAGACCCAGTACTTC. Protein sequence: CATTDRQETQYF.

This clone was found once. The V call is TRBV12-3 or TRBV12-4, the J call TRBJ1-1; weak D call: TRBD1 (6 bases). The CDR3 has 13 residues. V was pared by 6 bases and J by 6 bases, with 14 bases between. CDR3 DNA: TGTGCCAGCAGCCCGTTTGGGGGCGCTGAAGCTTTCTTT. Its protein product is CASSPFGGAEAFF.

Only a few counts were recorded for this clone. The chain has TRBV4-3 and TRBJ2-1, with D perhaps matching TRBD2 (6 bases). The germline V gene encodes CDR1 LGHNA and CDR2 YSLEER. V was clipped by 4 bases and J by 4 bases, with 14 bases between them. CDR3 length: 15 residues. CDR3 bases: TGCGCCAGCAGCCGCTCCTCGACTAGATACAATGAGCAGTTCTTC. It codes for CASSRSSTRYNEQFF.

This clone was detected only a few times. V is TRBV29-1 and J is TRBJ1-2; no firm D call. The CDR3 is 12 amino acids. V lost 6 bases and J 3 bases, leaving 11 bases between the germline ends. The V gene's germline CDR1 is SQVTM and CDR2 ANQGSEA. CDR3 bases: TGCAGCGTGGGAGAGATGGACTATGGCTACACCTTC. Protein sequence: CSVGEMDYGYTF.

This clone was detected only a few times. J is TRBJ2-5 and V is TRBV15; 7 positions match TRBD1. The CDR3 sequence is 19 residues long. The V segment lost 5 bases and the J segment 4 bases; nucleotides outside the gene matches: 22. The germline V gene has CDR1 LNHNV and CDR2 YYDKDF (reference sequence). The CDR3, as DNA: TGTGCCACCAGCCCTTATAGGAACGGGATGACAGGGCAACGAGAGACCCAGTACTTC. It is translated as CATSPYRNGMTGQRETQYF.

The gene calls are TRBV5-6 and TRBJ2-1, with TRBD2 identical over 12 bases. The J segment lost 8 bases and the V segment lost 4 bases, leaving 10 bases of the junction unmatched. The germline gives CDR1 SGHDT, CDR2 YYEEEE. This CDR3 has 16 amino acids. The CDR3 loop reads CASSATRLAGDDEQFF. The CDR3 DNA reads as TGTGCCAGCAGCGCCACCCGACTAGCGGGAGACGATGAGCAGTTCTTC. Together with reference TRBV5-6 and TRBJ2-1, the CDR3 gives the full variable domain: DAGVTQSPTHLIKTRGQQVTLRCSPKSGHDTVSWYQQALGQGPQFIFQYYEEEERQRGNFPDRFSGHQFPNYSSELNVNALLLGDSALYLCASSATRLAGDDEQFFGPGTRLTVL.

This chain connects TRBV19 to TRBJ1-4, with 7 nucleotides matching TRBD1. With V trimmed by 3 bases and J by 7 bases, 8 bases remained unmatched. The V gene's germline CDR1 is LNHDA and CDR2 SQIVND (reference sequence). CDR3 length equals 15 residues. The CDR3 loop reads CASSIRGRGSEKLFF. DNA of the CDR3: TGTGCCAGTAGTATCCGGGGCAGGGGGAGTGAAAAACTGTTTTTT.

The rearrangement links TRBV9 to TRBJ2-1; D might be TRBD2 (6 bases). CDR1 is SGDLS and CDR2 is YYNGEE in the germline V gene. Between the trimmed V and J ends, which lost 0 bases and 4 bases, there was a span of 23 bases. The CDR3 contains 19 residues. This chain's CDR3 is CASSVAGFPTGGPYNEQFF. Here the CDR3 DNA reads TGTGCCAGCAGCGTAGCTGGGTTTCCGACCGGGGGTCCATACAATGAGCAGTTCTTC.

The table lists this clone with a few counts. The chain uses TRBV6-5 and TRBJ1-3; 9 bases map to TRBD1. The germline gives CDR1 MNHEY, CDR2 SVGAGI. J gave up 7 bases and V 9 bases, and 13 bases lay outside the gene matches. The CDR3 extends over 15 amino acids. The CDR3 DNA reads TGTGCCAGTAAAGAAGCGGGACAGGGTTCGAACACCATATATTTT. Translated, it gives CASKEAGQGSNTIYF.

The chain combines TRBV6-5 with TRBJ2-2; TRBD1 might be the D (5 bases). The CDR3 spans 15 residues. The V end was cut by 8 bases, the J end by 1 base, with 14 bases between. Per the germline V gene, CDR1 is MNHEY and CDR2 is SVGAGI. CDR3 DNA sequence: TGTGCCAGCGAATTAGGGGATAGGAACACCGGGGAGCTGTTTTTT. Its translation is CASELGDRNTGELFF.

The rearrangement joins TRBV18 to TRBJ2-1, with 9 bases matching TRBD1. The CDR3 sequence is 14 residues long. Germline trimming cut 5 bases from V and 9 bases from J; bases unmatched to any gene: 8. Germline V CDR1 and CDR2: KGHSH, LQKENI. The CDR3 loop is CASSAPGQGPEQFF. CDR3 coding DNA: TGTGCCAGCTCAGCTCCGGGACAGGGACCTGAGCAGTTCTTC.

This rearrangement joins TRBV27 to TRBJ2-2; 8 nucleotides line up with TRBD1. Germline assignment: CDR1 MNHEY and CDR2 SMNVEV (reference sequence). This CDR3 has 12 residues. V lost 11 bases to trimming and J lost 4 bases; unmatched junction nucleotides: 3. CDR3: CAGGQATGELFF. The CDR3 DNA reads TGTGCCGGGGGACAGGCCACCGGGGAGCTGTTTTTT.

The rearrangement joins TRBV9 to TRBJ2-7; TRBD2 agrees at 10 bases. CDR1 SGDLS and CDR2 YYNGEE come from the germline V gene. This CDR3 comprises 16 residues. The V and J ends lost 3 bases and 6 bases, in that order; junction bases with no gene match: 12. The CDR3 is CASSGLAGLGTTEQYF. DNA for the CDR3: TGTGCCAGCAGCGGACTAGCGGGCCTAGGAACTACCGAGCAGTACTTC.

This chain links TRBV24-1 with TRBJ2-2, with 8 bases lining up with TRBD1. The CDR3 runs 16 residues. Germline CDR1 and CDR2: KGHDR and SFDVKD. The J segment lost 6 bases and the V segment lost 3 bases, leaving 8 bases of the junction unmatched. The CDR3: CATSDQTNRGSGELFF. The CDR3 DNA sequence: TGTGCCACCAGTGATCAAACCAACAGGGGGTCCGGGGAGCTGTTTTTT.

The chain's CDR3 is CASGDSGQGTDTQYF. CDR3 DNA sequence: TGCGCCAGCGGGGACTCGGGACAGGGCACAGATACGCAGTATTTT. V and J are TRBV10-2 and TRBJ2-3; TRBD1 matches 8 bases. J gave up 1 base and V 8 bases, and 8 bases lay outside the gene matches. This CDR3 has 15 residues. Looked up from germline, CDR1 is WSHSY and CDR2 is SAAADI.

This chain joins TRBV9 and TRBJ2-3; TRBD2 matches at 7 bases. The CDR3 length is 11 residues. Trimming cost V 7 bases and J 7 bases; bases outside gene matches: 3. Germline assignment: CDR1 SGDLS and CDR2 YYNGEE. CDR3 in amino acids: CASGTTHTQYF. The CDR3 DNA reads TGTGCCAGCGGGACTACGCATACGCAGTATTTT. The variable domain in full, completed from reference TRBV9 and TRBJ2-3, reads DSGVTQTPKHLITATGQRVTLRCSPRSGDLSVYWYQQSLDQGLQFLIQYYNGEERAKGNILERFSAQQFPDLHSELNLSSLELGDSALYFCASGTTHTQYFGPGTRLTVL.

The rearrangement links TRBV19 to TRBJ1-3, with 8 bases lining up with TRBD1. V lost 7 bases and J lost 3; bases outside the gene matches: 5. This CDR3 has 14 residues. CDR1 and CDR2 (germline): LNHDA, SQIVND (reference sequence). The CDR3 nucleotides read TGTGCCAGTAAAAAGGACAGGGTTGGAAACACCATATATTTT. Translation gives CASKKDRVGNTIYF.

The rearrangement links TRBV15 to TRBJ2-5; D possibly corresponds to TRBD2 (6 bases). Germline V gene data show CDR1 as LNHNV and CDR2 as YYDKDF (reference sequence). Trimming took off 4 bases at V and 5 bases at J, with 11 bases between the two ends. This CDR3 spans 13 amino acids. The CDR3: CATSTKGGETQYF. The CDR3 DNA reads as TGTGCCACCAGCACAAAGGGAGGCGAGACCCAGTACTTC.

This clone has only one observation. The genes are TRBV4-3 and TRBJ2-3, with D perhaps TRBD2 (7 bases). V lost 7 bases, J lost 2 bases, and 10 bases lay in between. The CDR3 has 13 amino acids. Germline-derived CDR1 and CDR2 are LGHNA and YSLEER. CDR3 sequence (DNA): TGCGCCAGCACTCGGGGGGCCACAGATACGCAGTATTTT. Its protein product is CASTRGATDTQYF.